These 15 T cell receptor beta chains originate from one sample sequenced in a study of shared clonotypes between healthy human individuals. Libraries were prepared by immunoSEQ multiplex PCR; TCRdb keeps only in-frame clonotypes and omits some of them. The sample includes about 2.4 million clones, 93% of them seen just once. Sequencing was carried out using naive CD4+ T cells from PBMCs. The subset: CD45RA+ positively selected. The origin of the receptors is a man between 18 and 29 years old in good health. Some clones in this sample may be carry-over from other donors' samples.

For this clone: Distinct nucleotide sequences in the sample also encode this CDR3. This chain uses TRBV27 with TRBJ2-1; D perhaps matches TRBD2 (6 bases). Deletions cut 5 bases from V and 10 bases from J, with 12 bases between. The CDR3 totals 12 residues. Germline CDR1 MNHEY, CDR2 SMNVEV (reference sequence). The CDR3 nucleotides read TGTGCCAGCAGTACGTACCGGGGGGAGCAGTTCTTC. This gives the protein CASSTYRGEQFF.

This rearrangement joins TRBV27 to TRBJ1-6; maybe TRBD1 (6 bases). There are 13 residues in the CDR3. Trimming took off 5 bases at V and 10 bases at J, with 12 bases between the two ends. CDR1 and CDR2 from the germline V gene are MNHEY and SMNVEV (reference sequence). The CDR3 DNA reads TGTGCCAGCAGTGCCTACAGGGAATCACCCCTCCACTTT. Amino acids: CASSAYRESPLHF.

CDR3 residues: CASSVEEAGVGGYTF. The DNA of the CDR3 is TGTGCCAGCAGCGTAGAAGAGGCAGGGGTGGGTGGCTACACCTTC. The chain carries TRBV9 and TRBJ1-2; a possible D gene is TRBD1 (6 bases). Germline values: CDR1 SGDLS, CDR2 YYNGEE. The V and J ends lost 0 bases and 7 bases respectively, with 16 bases between them. The CDR3 is 15 amino acids.

The rearrangement links TRBV9 to TRBJ2-1, with 8 bases aligning to TRBD2. Germline CDR1 reads SGDLS; CDR2 reads YYNGEE. The CDR3 length is 17 residues. The V and J ends lost 0 bases and 7 bases, in that order; junction bases with no gene match: 12. CDR3 loop: CASSVAPLSGSQNEQFF. The CDR3 nucleotides are TGTGCCAGCAGCGTAGCCCCCTTAAGCGGGAGTCAGAATGAGCAGTTCTTC.

This clone was seen a single time. The V call is TRBV5-6, the J call TRBJ2-1; 7 bases agree with TRBD2. CDR3 length: 15 amino acids. The ends lost 2 bases at V and 7 bases at J; junction bases unmatched: 9. CDR1 is SGHDT, CDR2 YYEEEE, per germline. CDR3 amino acids: CASSFGGGSLNEQFF. CDR3 DNA sequence: TGTGCCAGCAGCTTCGGTGGCGGGAGTTTAAATGAGCAGTTCTTC.

The chain employs TRBV5-4 and TRBJ1-1; a weak D match, TRBD1 (6 bases). The CDR3 length is 16 residues. The germline gives CDR1 SGHNT, CDR2 YYREEE (reference sequence). Trimming left V 2 bases short and J 0 bases short, with 14 bases between. This chain's CDR3 is CASSFGGAAVNTEAFF. CDR3 nucleotides: TGTGCCAGCAGCTTTGGGGGGGCCGCCGTGAACACTGAAGCTTTCTTT.

In this sample, this clone turned up once. The chain couples TRBV20-1 to TRBJ2-7, with D possibly called TRBD1 or TRBD2 (5 bases each). Trimming stripped 5 bases from V and 5 bases from J, with 10 bases between. This CDR3 is 11 amino acids long. The germline gives CDR1 DFQATT, CDR2 SNEGSKA (reference sequence). Here the CDR3 DNA reads TGCAGTGCTGGCCGGGGCCACGAGCAGTACTTC. This encodes CSAGRGHEQYF.

In DNA, the CDR3 is TGTGCCAGCAGTTTGGTTTCACTAGCGGCCAATGAGCAGTTCTTC. Translation gives CASSLVSLAANEQFF. This chain links TRBV27 with TRBJ2-1, with 8 bases aligning to TRBD2. The V and J ends lost 3 bases and 6 bases, in that order; junction bases with no gene match: 7. This CDR3 contains 15 residues. The germline V gene has CDR1 MNHEY and CDR2 SMNVEV (reference sequence).

V usage is TRBV7-9 and J usage is TRBJ1-3; 8 bases line up with TRBD1. The CDR3 runs 15 residues. Germline CDR1 reads SEHNR; CDR2 reads FQNEAQ (reference sequence). Trimming at V came to 1 base and at J to 3 bases, leaving 2 bases not matched to a gene. CDR3 amino acids: CASSLDGTGGNTIYF. CDR3 DNA sequence: TGTGCCAGCAGCTTAGATGGGACAGGTGGAAACACCATATATTTT. Full variable domain (remainder filled in from reference TRBV7-9 and TRBJ1-3): DTGVSQNPRHKITKRGQNVTFRCDPISEHNRLYWYRQTLGQGPEFLTYFQNEAQLEKSRLLSDRFSAERPKGSFSTLEIQRTEQGDSAMYLCASSLDGTGGNTIYFGEGSWLTVV.

The V call is TRBV13, the J call TRBJ1-2; no clear D gene. Per germline, CDR1 PRHDT and CDR2 FYEKMQ (reference sequence). V was pared by 1 base and J by 4 bases, with 4 bases between. There are 12 residues in the CDR3. The CDR3, as DNA: TGTGCCAGCAGCTTAGCCGGCTATGGCTACACCTTC. Its protein product is CASSLAGYGYTF.

The chain couples TRBV2 to TRBJ2-5; no clear D. In germline, CDR1 is SNHLY, CDR2 FYNNEI. The CDR3 is made up of 14 amino acids. V was clipped by 0 bases and J by 0 bases, with 5 bases between them. The CDR3 DNA follows: TGTGCCAGCAGTGAAGCGGGTTACCAAGAGACCCAGTACTTC. Translation gives CASSEAGYQETQYF.

The count of this clone is one. The CDR3 nucleotides read TGTGCCAGCAGCCAAGGGGATCACTCTGGGGCCAACGTCCTGACTTTC. As protein: CASSQGDHSGANVLTF. The chain uses TRBV4-2 and TRBJ2-6; D uncertain. Trimming stripped 1 base from V and 0 bases from J, with 7 bases between. The CDR3 covers 16 residues. Germline CDR1 and CDR2: LGHNA and YNFKEQ.

The chain employs TRBV7-8 and TRBJ1-2, with D possibly being TRBD1 (5 bases). The germline V gene has CDR1 SGHVS and CDR2 FQNEAQ. CDR3 length equals 14 residues. Trimming took 1 base from V and 3 from J, leaving 9 bases between them. Here the CDR3 DNA reads TGTGCCAGCAGCTTAGTCGGCAGGGACTATGGCTACACCTTC. Its translation is CASSLVGRDYGYTF.

This clone was recorded only once. The chain couples TRBV19 to TRBJ1-2, with 7 positions matching TRBD1. The CDR3 is made up of 12 amino acids. The V segment lost 8 bases and the J segment 7 bases; nucleotides outside the gene matches: 7. Germline CDR1 LNHDA, CDR2 SQIVND (reference sequence). The CDR3 DNA reads TGTGCCAGTGCCAGGGGGATGGGTGGCTACACCTTC. Its translation: CASARGMGGYTF.

V usage is TRBV29-1 and J usage is TRBJ2-7; D uncertain. This CDR3 is 13 amino acids long. CDR1 is SQVTM, CDR2 ANQGSEA, per germline. Trimming pared 7 bases from V and 4 bases from J, leaving 17 bases between. The CDR3 DNA follows: TGCAGCGCCGGATCACCTCCCACTTACGAGCAGTACTTC. Protein: CSAGSPPTYEQYF.